These 2 T cell receptor beta chains originate from one sample sequenced in a study of technical replicates of blood from several donors. The method was immunoSEQ multiplex PCR; TCRdb's version includes in-frame clones alone and lacks a portion of them. The table includes about 80,000 clones, roughly 94% detected once. The sequencing input was T cells isolated from PBMCs. These receptors all stem from a human donor in good health.

This clone was seen once. This chain uses TRBV29-1 with TRBJ2-7; perhaps TRBD1 as D (7 bases). The CDR3 is 14 residues long. V was shortened by 7 bases and J by 3 bases, with 19 bases between the two germline ends. Germline values: CDR1 SQVTM, CDR2 ANQGSEA. For the CDR3, the DNA is TGCAGCGCTTATGGAGGGGACAGATACTACGAGCAGTACTTC. It specifies CSAYGGDRYYEQYF.

The gene calls are TRBV9 and TRBJ1-3; no definite D call. The ends were cut back, 0 bases at V and 5 bases at J, with 12 bases in the middle. This CDR3 contains 15 residues. Germline lookup yields CDR1 SGDLS and CDR2 YYNGEE. The CDR3 bases are TGTGCCAGCAGCGTAGTACAGCCGATTCGAAACACCATATATTTT. Amino acid sequence: CASSVVQPIRNTIYF.